The clone carrying this T cell receptor beta chain was detected only a few times. As yet, its antigen is unknown. The germline V and J ends were trimmed by 7 bases and 3 bases, with 19 bases remaining between them. The CDR3 covers 15 residues. CDR1 MNHNS and CDR2 SASEGT come from the germline V gene. Researchers ran the PCR with 60 Vbeta and 13 Jbeta primers. The data were produced by immunoSEQ multiplex PCR, yet TCRdb's version contains in-frame clones alone and is incomplete. Of approximately 130,000 clones listed, more than 65% are singletons. These data belong to a study of cytomegalovirus exposure and HLA in healthy donors. Study-wide results and caveats: In a later analysis, HLA-associated beta chains showed higher expansion and lower generation probabilities than comparable chains.

The V and J genes are TRBV6-1 and TRBJ2-7; tentative D call: TRBD2 (6 bases). The clonotype comes from a man aged 18 to 29 in good health and CMV-seropositive. The sequenced material came from PBMCs. The CDR3 loop is CASTHSPGDLYEQYF. The CDR3, as DNA: TGTGCCAGCACCCACTCTCCGGGAGATCTCTACGAGCAGTACTTC.